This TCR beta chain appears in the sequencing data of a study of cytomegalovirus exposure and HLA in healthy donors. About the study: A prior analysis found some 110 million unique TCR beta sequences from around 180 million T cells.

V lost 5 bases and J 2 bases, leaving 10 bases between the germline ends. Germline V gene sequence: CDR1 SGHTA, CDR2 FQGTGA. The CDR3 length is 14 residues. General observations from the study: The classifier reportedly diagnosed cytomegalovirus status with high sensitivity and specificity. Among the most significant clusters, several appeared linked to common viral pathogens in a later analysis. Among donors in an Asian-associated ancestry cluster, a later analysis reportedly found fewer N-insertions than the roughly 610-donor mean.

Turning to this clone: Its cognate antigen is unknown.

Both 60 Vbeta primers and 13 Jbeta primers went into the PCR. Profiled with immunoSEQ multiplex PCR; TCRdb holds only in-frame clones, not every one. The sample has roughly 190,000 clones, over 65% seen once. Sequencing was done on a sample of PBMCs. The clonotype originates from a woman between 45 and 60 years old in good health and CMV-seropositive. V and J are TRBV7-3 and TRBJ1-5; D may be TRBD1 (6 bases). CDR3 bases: TGTGCCAGCAGCCAACAGGGCCGCAATCAGCCCCAGCATTTT. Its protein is CASSQQGRNQPQHF.